The 19 T cell receptor beta chains reported below all come from one sample, sequenced in a study of human T cells and chemical hapten exposure. TCRdb reanalysed the RACE reads using MiXCR and keeps one entry per CDR3 protein. The sample has around 380,000 distinct CDR3 sequences, around 5% seen once. The time point: patch test 1, 2 weeks after DPC sensitization. This sample's treatment: therapeutic diphenylcyclopropenone sensitization with weekly scalp DPC. Material: whole blood, obtained in connection with sensitization to the hapten diphenylcyclopropenone (DPC). The receptors originated from a woman in her forties or fifties with alopecia areata. Some clones in this sample may be carry-over from other donors' samples.

This clonotype was seen many times. The rearrangement uses TRBV2 and TRBJ2-3, with D unclear. The CDR3 consists of 16 residues. Trimming cost V 4 bases and J 0 bases, with 14 bases left between them. Germline V lookup: CDR1 SNHLY, CDR2 FYNNEI. Here the CDR3 reads CASSGRITPSTDTQYF. The CDR3 DNA sequence: TGTGCCAGCAGTGGACGGATTACTCCTAGCACAGATACGCAGTATTTT.

The chain carries TRBV21-1 and TRBJ2-1; the table's D call, TRBD1, was not checked against the DNA. TRBV21-1 is shown as a pseudogene. The CDR3 consists of 17 residues. CDR3 sequence: CASSKALWGGPCDEQFF. As DNA, the CDR3 is TGTGCCAGCAGCAAAGCGCTTTGGGGGGGGCCTTGCGATGAGCAGTTCTTC.

This clonotype was picked up a small number of times. CDR3 bases: TGTGCCAGCAGACCGGACAGGGGTGGATACAATGAGCAGTTCTTC. Translating it yields CASRPDRGGYNEQFF. This chain joins TRBV12-3 or TRBV12-4 and TRBJ2-1, with 9 bases identical to TRBD1. After removal of 6 bases from V and 4 bases from J, the junction contained 7 bases not matched to a gene. This CDR3 is built from 15 residues.

The sample holds many counts of this clonotype. The gene calls are TRBV6-5 and TRBJ2-2, with a weak D call TRBD1 (6 bases). This CDR3 comprises 15 residues. V shed 6 bases and J shed 0 bases, with 11 bases lying between them. Germline V gene sequence: CDR1 MNHEY, CDR2 SVGAGI. The CDR3 protein is CASRPGQTNTGELFF. CDR3 DNA sequence: TGTGCCAGCAGGCCTGGACAGACGAACACCGGGGAGCTGTTTTTT.

This clonotype showed up many times. This chain uses TRBV6-2 or TRBV6-3 with TRBJ2-5; 7 bases align to TRBD2. Germline CDR1 and CDR2: MNHEY and SVGEGT. V was pared by 2 bases and J by 2 bases, with 5 bases of the junction left unmatched. The CDR3 length is 15 residues. The CDR3 region has the DNA TGTGCCAGCAGTTACGGTACTAGCGAGCAAGAGACCCAGTACTTC. As protein: CASSYGTSEQETQYF.

Details on this clonotype: This may arise from a read error, as a much more abundant clone is one base away. The gene calls are TRBV12-3 or TRBV12-4 and TRBJ1-5; D ambiguous. The V and J ends lost 7 bases and 2 bases respectively, with 9 bases between them. The CDR3 consists of 13 residues. The CDR3, as DNA: TGTGCCAGCATTTTCGGCCGCAATCAGCCCCAGCATTTT. Residues: CASIFGRNQPQHF.

The chain couples TRBV12-3 or TRBV12-4 to TRBJ2-7; the match to TRBD1 covers 10 bases. The CDR3 is 14 amino acids. J was trimmed by 5 bases and V by 5 bases; bases with no gene match: 6. CDR3 sequence reads: CASSARDRGDEQYF. The CDR3 DNA is TGTGCCAGCAGTGCCCGGGACAGGGGTGACGAGCAGTACTTC.

Ten or more counts support this clonotype. This chain uses TRBV29-1 with TRBJ1-1; D ambiguous. The CDR3 totals 15 residues. Germline V gene data show CDR1 as SQVTM and CDR2 as ANQGSEA. Between the trimmed V and J ends, which lost 2 bases and 1 base, there was a span of 14 bases. The CDR3 nucleotides are TGCAGCGTTGAATTTGGGGAACGGTCGAACACTGAAGCTTTCTTT. Translating gives CSVEFGERSNTEAFF. The full variable domain, rest sourced from reference TRBV29-1 and TRBJ1-1, is SAVISQKPSRDICQRGTSLTIQCQVDSQVTMMFWYRQQPGQSLTLIATANQGSEATYESGFVIDKFPISRPNLTFSTLTVSNMSPEDSSIYLCSVEFGERSNTEAFFGQGTRLTVV.

This chain uses TRBV2 with TRBJ1-1; D call uncertain. The V end lost 8 bases, the J end lost 6 bases, and 19 bases lay between the germline ends. The CDR3 is 14 residues long. The germline V gene encodes CDR1 SNHLY and CDR2 FYNNEI. The CDR3 loop is CASSPSIVTPEAFF. CDR3 DNA sequence: TGTGCCAGCTCCCCATCTATAGTCACACCTGAAGCTTTCTTT.

The rearrangement uses TRBV5-7 and TRBJ1-5, with TRBD1 as a possible D gene (6 bases). TRBV5-7 is an ORF, with its function uncertain. The V end was cut by 5 bases, the J end by 2 bases, with 14 bases between. The CDR3 runs to 15 residues. The CDR3 DNA reads as TGTGCCAGCAGGAACCTGGGGGGGCGCAATCAGCCCCAGCATTTT. This sequence encodes CASRNLGGRNQPQHF.

This clonotype has at least ten counts. The chain links TRBV12-3 or TRBV12-4 to TRBJ1-1; maybe TRBD1 (5 bases). V was cut by 5 bases and J by 0 bases, with 13 bases left in between. The CDR3 is made up of 15 amino acids. In DNA, the CDR3 is TGTGCCAGCAGTCCCCCCCGGGGACTGAACACTGAAGCTTTCTTT. The encoded protein is CASSPPRGLNTEAFF.

This clonotype was seen ten or more times. The chain carries TRBV9 and TRBJ1-6, with D possibly matching TRBD1 (5 bases). Trimming cost V 1 base and J 6 bases, with 8 bases left between them. Germline CDR1 SGDLS, CDR2 YYNGEE. There are 14 residues in the CDR3. The CDR3 DNA reads TGTGCCAGCAGCGTAACAGGTTCTAATTCACCCCTCCACTTT. It specifies CASSVTGSNSPLHF. The full variable domain, in which reference TRBV9 and TRBJ1-6 provide the parts outside the CDR3, is DSGVTQTPKHLITATGQRVTLRCSPRSGDLSVYWYQQSLDQGLQFLIQYYNGEERAKGNILERFSAQQFPDLHSELNLSSLELGDSALYFCASSVTGSNSPLHFGNGTRLTVT.

Only a few counts were recorded for this clonotype. The chain carries TRBV12-3 or TRBV12-4 and TRBJ1-2; the match to TRBD1 covers 9 bases. This CDR3 is built from 16 residues. Germline trimming cut 2 bases from V and 4 bases from J; bases unmatched to any gene: 8. The CDR3 nucleotides are TGTGCCAGCAGTTTACGATCCGGGACAGGGACCTATGGCTACACCTTC. This codes for CASSLRSGTGTYGYTF.

The table lists this clonotype with many counts. This rearrangement joins TRBV5-6 to TRBJ2-1; 10 bases align to TRBD1. J lost 4 bases, V lost 6 bases, and 16 bases had no gene match. The CDR3 loop spans 18 amino acids. Germline V gene lookup returns CDR1 SGHDT and CDR2 YYEEEE. CDR3 residues: CASTGSKKGQGIYNEQFF. CDR3 sequence (DNA): TGTGCCAGCACCGGATCAAAAAAGGGACAGGGGATTTACAATGAGCAGTTCTTC.

This clonotype was picked up a small number of times. The V gene is TRBV14, the J gene TRBJ2-7, with TRBD2 matching 10 bases. After removal of 4 bases from V and 8 bases from J, the junction contained 11 bases not matched to a gene. Germline V CDR1 and CDR2: SGHDN, FVKESK. The CDR3 sequence is 15 residues long. For the CDR3, the DNA is TGTGCCAGCAGCCCCCTCCTGGGGACTAGCGTGCAGCAGTACTTC. Translated, it gives CASSPLLGTSVQQYF.

This clonotype was found a few times. This chain uses TRBV20-1 with TRBJ1-5; 7 bases fit TRBD1. This CDR3 is 14 amino acids long. The junction had 8 bases not matched to a gene; V was cut back by 3 bases and J by 6 bases. Germline V CDR1 and CDR2: DFQATT, SNEGSKA (reference sequence). In DNA, the CDR3 is TGCAGTGCTAGGCTACAGGGGTCCTCTCAGCCCCAGCATTTT. This codes for CSARLQGSSQPQHF.

Many counts were recorded for this clonotype. This chain joins TRBV2 and TRBJ2-6; D remains unclear. Germline lookup yields CDR1 SNHLY and CDR2 FYNNEI. The CDR3 spans 13 residues. V gave up 4 bases and J gave up 2 bases, with 3 bases separating them. In nucleotides, the CDR3 is TGTGCCAGCAGTGTAGCTGGGGCCAACGTCCTGACTTTC. Its translation is CASSVAGANVLTF.

This chain joins TRBV7-2 and TRBJ1-1; 7 nucleotides agree with TRBD1. V was clipped by 8 bases and J by 0 bases; unmatched bases: 6. Germline CDR1 and CDR2: SGHTA and FQGNSA. This CDR3 contains 14 residues. CDR3 loop: CASLRTGLNTEAFF. The CDR3 DNA reads as TGTGCCAGCTTGAGGACAGGATTGAACACTGAAGCTTTCTTT.

This clonotype was counted at least ten times. This sequence joins TRBV7-8 and TRBJ1-4; weak D call: TRBD1 (6 bases). Per the germline V gene, CDR1 is SGHVS and CDR2 is FQNEAQ. The germline V and J ends were trimmed by 5 bases and 8 bases, with 21 bases remaining between them. CDR3 size: 16 residues. CDR3 DNA sequence: TGTGCCAGCAGCCCGAACCCACAGGGCGTGAGAGAAAAACTGTTTTTT. This gives the protein CASSPNPQGVREKLFF.